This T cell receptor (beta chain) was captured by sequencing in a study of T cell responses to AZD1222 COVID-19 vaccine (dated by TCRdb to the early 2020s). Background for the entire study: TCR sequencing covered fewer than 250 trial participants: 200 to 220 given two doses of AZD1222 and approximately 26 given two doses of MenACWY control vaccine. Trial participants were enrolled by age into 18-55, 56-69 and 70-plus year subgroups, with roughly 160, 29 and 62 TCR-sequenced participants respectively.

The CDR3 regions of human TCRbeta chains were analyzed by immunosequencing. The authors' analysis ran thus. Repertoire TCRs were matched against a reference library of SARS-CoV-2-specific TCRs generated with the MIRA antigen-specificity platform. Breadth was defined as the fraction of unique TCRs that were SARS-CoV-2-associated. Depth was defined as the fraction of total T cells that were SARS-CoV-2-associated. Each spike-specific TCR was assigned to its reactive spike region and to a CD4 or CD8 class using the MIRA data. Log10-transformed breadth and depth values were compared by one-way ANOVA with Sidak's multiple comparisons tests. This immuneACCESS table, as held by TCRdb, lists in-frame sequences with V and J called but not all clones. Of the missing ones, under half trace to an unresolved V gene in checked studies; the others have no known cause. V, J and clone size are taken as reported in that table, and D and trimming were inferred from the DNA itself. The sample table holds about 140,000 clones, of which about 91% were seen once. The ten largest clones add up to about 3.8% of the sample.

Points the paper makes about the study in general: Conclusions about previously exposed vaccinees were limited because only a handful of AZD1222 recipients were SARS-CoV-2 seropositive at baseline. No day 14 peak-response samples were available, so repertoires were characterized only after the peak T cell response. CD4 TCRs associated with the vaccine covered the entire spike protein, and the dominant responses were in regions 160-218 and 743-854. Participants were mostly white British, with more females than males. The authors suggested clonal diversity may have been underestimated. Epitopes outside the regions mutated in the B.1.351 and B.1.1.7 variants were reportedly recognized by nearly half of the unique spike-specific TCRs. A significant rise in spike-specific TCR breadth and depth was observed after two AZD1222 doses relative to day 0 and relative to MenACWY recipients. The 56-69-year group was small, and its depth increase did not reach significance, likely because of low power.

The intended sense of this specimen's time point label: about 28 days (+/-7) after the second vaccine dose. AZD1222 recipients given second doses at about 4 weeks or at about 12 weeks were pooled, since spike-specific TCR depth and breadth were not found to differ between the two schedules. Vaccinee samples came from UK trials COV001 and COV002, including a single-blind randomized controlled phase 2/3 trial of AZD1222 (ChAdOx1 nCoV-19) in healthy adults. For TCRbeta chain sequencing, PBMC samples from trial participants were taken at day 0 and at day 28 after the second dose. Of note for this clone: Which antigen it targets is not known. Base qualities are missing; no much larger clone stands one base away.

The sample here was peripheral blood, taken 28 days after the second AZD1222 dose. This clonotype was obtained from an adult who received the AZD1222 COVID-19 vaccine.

The CDR3 corresponds to CASHRGHQPQHF. The nucleotides read TGTGCCAGCCACAGGGGCCATCAGCCCCAGCATTTT. This chain is built from TRBV28 and TRBJ1-5; TRBD1 fits 7 bases in the junction. Taken from the germline V gene, the CDR1 and CDR2 loops are MDHEN and SYDVKM. From the cysteine through the phenylalanine, the CDR3 covers 12 amino acids. Kept here is only the CDR3 DNA, which spans 36 bases and is read in frame from base 1. V ends up 8 bases short and J 5 bases short, with an unmatched junction base count of 3.